Detailed here is one TCR beta chain. What it binds is not known. Given the absence of the conserved phenylalanine or tryptophan at the CDR3 end, a read error is likely. The data belong to a study of tumor-infiltrating lymphocytes in primary liver carcinoma. Study-wide context: The study reported T1-T3 N0M0 tumors spanning 4.2 to 10 cm. Notes on the study in general: Tumors significantly exceeded blood in top-250-clone fraction (p = 0.039).

This CDR3 has 14 residues. The ends were cut back, 4 bases at V and 8 bases at J, with 17 bases in the middle. Germline CDR1 is SGHAT and CDR2 is FQNNGV. Co-extraction yielded RNA and DNA from roughly 21-30 mg of unsorted bulk tissue. Chronic HBV infection was present in the patients, who were treatment-naive. Total RNA amounting to 500 ng was the source from which TCR beta cDNA was made with a constant-region primer. Amplification in three nested multiplex PCR rounds with slightly modified ARM-PCR gave rise to TCR beta libraries. With TRBV1-TRBV30 forward primers and a C-beta reverse primer, the first two PCR rounds were run for around 10 cycles each. TCRdb independently ran MiXCR on the multiplex PCR reads; one entry per CDR3 protein. The sample carries 85,000 to 100,000 distinct CDR3 sequences, about 70% recorded once.

Source material: tumor-adjacent normal liver tissue. The TCR originated in a man in his forties with primary liver carcinoma and hepatitis B virus infection. The V gene is TRBV11-2, the J gene TRBJ2-5, with D perhaps TRBD1 (6 bases). The CDR3 nucleotides read TGTGCCAGCAGCTCCATTGTACAGGGCGGAACCCAGTACCTC. As protein: CASSSIVQGGTQYL.